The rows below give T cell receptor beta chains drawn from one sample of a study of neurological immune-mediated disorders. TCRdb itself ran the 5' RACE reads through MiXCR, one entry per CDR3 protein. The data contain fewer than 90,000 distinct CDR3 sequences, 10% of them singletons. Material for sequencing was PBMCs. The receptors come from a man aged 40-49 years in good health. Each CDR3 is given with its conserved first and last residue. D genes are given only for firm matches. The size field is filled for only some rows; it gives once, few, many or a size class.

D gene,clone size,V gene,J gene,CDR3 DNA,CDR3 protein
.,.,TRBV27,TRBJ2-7,TGTGCCAGCAGTCTATCCCGATCCTACGAGCAGTACTTC,CASSLSRSYEQYF
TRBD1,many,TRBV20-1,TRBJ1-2,TGCAGTGCTAGAGATATTTGGTTTGGGACAGGGGGAGGTCGGGGCTACACCTTC,CSARDIWFGTGGGRGYTF
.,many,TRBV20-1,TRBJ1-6,TGCAGTGCTAGTCTGACGTATGGTAATTCACCCCTCCACTTT,CSASLTYGNSPLHF
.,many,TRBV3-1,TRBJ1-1,TGTGCCAGCAGCCAAGGGGGCAACACTGAAGCTTTCTTT,CASSQGGNTEAFF
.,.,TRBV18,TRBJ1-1,TGTGCCAGCTCACCACCGATGGGGCGGGACACTGAAGCTTTCTTT,CASSPPMGRDTEAFF
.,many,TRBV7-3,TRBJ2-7,TGTGCCAGCAGCTTGGGTCGCGAATACGAGCAGTACTTC,CASSLGREYEQYF
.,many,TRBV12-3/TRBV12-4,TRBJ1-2,TGTGCCAGCAGTTCGGGAGGGGGTGCCTATGGCTACACCTTC,CASSSGGGAYGYTF
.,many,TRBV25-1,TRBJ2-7,TGTGCCAGCAGTGTGGGAGTCGGGACCGCCGAGCAGTACTTC,CASSVGVGTAEQYF
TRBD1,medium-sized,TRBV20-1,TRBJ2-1,TGCAGTGCTAGAAAGCCAGGAACAGGGGGAGAGTACAATGAGCAGTTCTTC,CSARKPGTGGEYNEQFF
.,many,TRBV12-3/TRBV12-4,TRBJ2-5,TGTGCCAGCAGCCCGGAGGAAGGGGCTGGGGAGACCCAGTACTTC,CASSPEEGAGETQYF
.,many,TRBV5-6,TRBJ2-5,TGTGCCAGCAGCTCCAACAGGGTCAGGGAGACCCAGTACTTC,CASSSNRVRETQYF
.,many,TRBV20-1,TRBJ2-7,TGCAGTGCTAGCGTGGAGTACGAGCAGTACTTC,CSASVEYEQYF
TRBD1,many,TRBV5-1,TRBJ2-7,TGCGCCAGCAGCCCGGGACAGGGCTCTGTGCAGTACTTC,CASSPGQGSVQYF
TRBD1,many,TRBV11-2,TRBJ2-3,TGTGCCAGCAGAAAACCGGGACAGGGAGTTACAGATACGCAGTATTTT,CASRKPGQGVTDTQYF
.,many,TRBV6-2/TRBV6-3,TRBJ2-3,TGTGCCAGCAGTAACCCGACAGATACGCAGTATTTT,CASSNPTDTQYF
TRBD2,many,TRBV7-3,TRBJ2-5,TGTGCCAGCAGCTCTAGCGGAGATCAGGGAGAGACCCAGTACTTC,CASSSSGDQGETQYF
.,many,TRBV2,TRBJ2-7,TGTGCCAGCAGTGGGGCGGGGTCTACCTACGAGCAGTACTTC,CASSGAGSTYEQYF
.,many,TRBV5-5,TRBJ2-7,TGTGCCAGCAGCTTGGTGGGGCCCTACGAGCAGTACTTC,CASSLVGPYEQYF
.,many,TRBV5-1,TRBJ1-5,TGCGCCAGTAGGGAAGTGCCCGATCAGCCCCAGCATTTT,CASREVPDQPQHF
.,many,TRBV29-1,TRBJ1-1,TGCAGCGCTAAAAAGGCCCCGGGTACTGAAGCTTTCTTT,CSAKKAPGTEAFF
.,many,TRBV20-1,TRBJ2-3,TGCAGTGCTAAGATTCCAGGGGCAGATACGCAGTATTTT,CSAKIPGADTQYF
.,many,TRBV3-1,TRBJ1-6,TGTGCCAGCAGCCTCCGGCCCGGGACGAGAAGTAATTCACCCCTCCACTTT,CASSLRPGTRSNSPLHF
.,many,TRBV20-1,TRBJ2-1,TGCAGTGCTAGAGATCGTCTGGCTATGGCAGAGGCCCGTCACAATGAGCAGTTCTTC,CSARDRLAMAEARHNEQFF
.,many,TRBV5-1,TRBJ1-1,TGCGCCAGCAGCACGGGTGCGCCGAACACTGAAGCTTTCTTT,CASSTGAPNTEAFF
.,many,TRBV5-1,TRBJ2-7,TGCGCCAGCAGCTTCGCAGGAGCCTACGAGCAGTACTTC,CASSFAGAYEQYF
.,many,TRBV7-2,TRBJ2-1,TGTGCCAGCAGCTTAGGTCTCCAGGGCTACAATGAGCAGTTCTTC,CASSLGLQGYNEQFF
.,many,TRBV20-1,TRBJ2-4,TGCAGTGCGGGCTCGAGGGCCAAAAACATTCAGTACTTC,CSAGSRAKNIQYF
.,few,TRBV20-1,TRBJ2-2,TGCAGTGCTAGAGATGGCGGGGAGCTGTTTTTT,CSARDGGELFF
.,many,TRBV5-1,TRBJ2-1,TGCGCCAGCAGCCGATCCGGGGACAATGAGCAGTTCTTC,CASSRSGDNEQFF
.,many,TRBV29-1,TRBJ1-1,TGCAGCGTTGAAGGAGGGTCAAGAGGCACTGAAGCTTTCTTT,CSVEGGSRGTEAFF
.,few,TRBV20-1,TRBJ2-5,TGCAGTGCAACGGGGGTTGGGGAGACCCAGTACTTC,CSATGVGETQYF
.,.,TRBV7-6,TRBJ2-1,TGTGCCAGCAGCTGGGGATCTGATACAACGGGTGAGCAGTTCTTC,CASSWGSDTTGEQFF
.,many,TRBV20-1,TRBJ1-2,TGCAGTGCGCGGCAGGGAGTGGGTAACTATGGCTACACCTTC,CSARQGVGNYGYTF
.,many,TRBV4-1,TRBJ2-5,TGCGCCAGCAGCCACCCTACGAGGCACTACCAAGAGACCCAGTACTTC,CASSHPTRHYQETQYF
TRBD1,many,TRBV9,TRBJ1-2,TGTGCCAGCAGCGCTGGGACAGGATTGAACTATGGCTACACCTTC,CASSAGTGLNYGYTF
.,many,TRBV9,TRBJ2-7,TGTGCCAGCAGCGGTACGGGACGGTCCTACGAGCAGTACTTC,CASSGTGRSYEQYF
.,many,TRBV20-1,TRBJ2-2,TGCAGTGCAGAAGGACAGACCAACACCGGGGAGCTGTTTTTT,CSAEGQTNTGELFF
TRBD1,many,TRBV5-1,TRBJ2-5,TGCGCCAGCAGCTTGGAGGCGGGACAGGCCAACCAAGAGACCCAGTACTTC,CASSLEAGQANQETQYF
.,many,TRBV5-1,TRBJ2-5,TGCGCCAGCTCGGCAGGGGTACAAGAGACCCAGTACTTC,CASSAGVQETQYF
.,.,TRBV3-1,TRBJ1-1,TGTGCCAGCAGCCAACAAGGGGAGGGCACTGAAGCTTTCTTT,CASSQQGEGTEAFF
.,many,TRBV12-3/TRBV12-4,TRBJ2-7,TGTGCCAGCAGCGCAGCTCCGATATCCTACGAGCAGTACTTC,CASSAAPISYEQYF
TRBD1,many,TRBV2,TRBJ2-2,TGTGCCAGCATACGAGGACAGGGACGCACCGGGGAGCTGTTTTTT,CASIRGQGRTGELFF
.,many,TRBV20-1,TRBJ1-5,TGCAGTGCTAGTCTACTCGGTACCCAGCCCCAGCATTTT,CSASLLGTQPQHF
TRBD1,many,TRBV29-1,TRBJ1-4,TGCAGCCCCCAGGGGGCTAGTAATGAAAAACTGTTTTTT,CSPQGASNEKLFF
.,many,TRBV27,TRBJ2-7,TGTGCCAGCAGGGACAGTGGGATAGACAGCGAGCAGTACTTC,CASRDSGIDSEQYF
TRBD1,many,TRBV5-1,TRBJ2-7,TGCGCCAGCAGCCCCGGGACAGCCTACGAGCAGTACTTC,CASSPGTAYEQYF
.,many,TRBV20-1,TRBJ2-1,TGCTCTCAAGAGAAGGGGGGGTTCTACAATGAGCAGTTCTTC,CSQEKGGFYNEQFF
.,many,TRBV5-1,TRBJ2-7,TGCGCCAGCAGCTTATTGGCAGGGGAAGTGAGGGAGCAGTACTTC,CASSLLAGEVREQYF
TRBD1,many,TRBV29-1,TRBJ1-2,TGCAGCGTTGAAGATCTTCGGGACAGCCTTTTCTATGGCTACACCTTC,CSVEDLRDSLFYGYTF
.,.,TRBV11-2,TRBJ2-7,TGTGCCAGCAGCTTCACCAGGGACGTCCACGAGCAGTACTTC,CASSFTRDVHEQYF
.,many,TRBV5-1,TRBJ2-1,TGCGCCAGCAGCTTGCTAGCCAATGAGCAGTTCTTC,CASSLLANEQFF
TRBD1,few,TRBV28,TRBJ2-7,TGTGCCAGCAGTCCAAAGGGGGCGATAGTTAGGAGCTCCTACGAGCAGTACTTC,CASSPKGAIVRSSYEQYF
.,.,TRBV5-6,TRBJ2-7,TGTGCCAGCAGCTCGGACAGCAAAGGCTACGAGCAGTACTTC,CASSSDSKGYEQYF